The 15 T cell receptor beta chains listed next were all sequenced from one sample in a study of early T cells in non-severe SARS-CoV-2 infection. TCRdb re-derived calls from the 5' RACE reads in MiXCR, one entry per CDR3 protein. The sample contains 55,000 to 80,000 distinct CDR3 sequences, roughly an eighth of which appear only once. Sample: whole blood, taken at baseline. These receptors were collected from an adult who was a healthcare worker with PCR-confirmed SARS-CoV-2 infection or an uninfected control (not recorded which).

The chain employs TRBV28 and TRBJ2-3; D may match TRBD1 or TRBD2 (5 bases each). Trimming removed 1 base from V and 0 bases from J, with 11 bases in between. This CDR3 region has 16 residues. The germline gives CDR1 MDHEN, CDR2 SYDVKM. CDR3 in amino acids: CASSLYRDGSTDTQYF. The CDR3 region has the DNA TGTGCCAGCAGTTTATATAGGGACGGAAGCACAGATACGCAGTATTTT.

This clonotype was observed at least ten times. CDR3 protein: CSARGPTGGDTGELFF. DNA for the CDR3: TGCAGTGCTAGAGGCCCGACAGGGGGTGACACCGGGGAGCTGTTTTTT. This rearrangement joins TRBV20-1 to TRBJ2-2; 9 nucleotides line up with TRBD1. This CDR3 region has 16 residues. Germline V gene data show CDR1 as DFQATT and CDR2 as SNEGSKA (reference sequence). V lost 1 base and J lost 3; bases outside the gene matches: 6.

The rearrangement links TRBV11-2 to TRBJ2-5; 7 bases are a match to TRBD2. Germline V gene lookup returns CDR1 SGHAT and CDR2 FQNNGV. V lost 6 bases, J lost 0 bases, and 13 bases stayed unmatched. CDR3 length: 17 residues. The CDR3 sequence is CASRHWEGRKYQETQYF. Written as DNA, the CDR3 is TGTGCCAGCAGACACTGGGAGGGCAGAAAGTACCAAGAGACCCAGTACTTC.

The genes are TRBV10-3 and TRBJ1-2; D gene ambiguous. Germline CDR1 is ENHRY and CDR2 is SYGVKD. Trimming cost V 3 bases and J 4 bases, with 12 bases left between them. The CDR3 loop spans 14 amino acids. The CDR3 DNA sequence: TGTGCCATCAGTGAAGAGCCCACGGGCTATGGCTACACCTTC. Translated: CAISEEPTGYGYTF.

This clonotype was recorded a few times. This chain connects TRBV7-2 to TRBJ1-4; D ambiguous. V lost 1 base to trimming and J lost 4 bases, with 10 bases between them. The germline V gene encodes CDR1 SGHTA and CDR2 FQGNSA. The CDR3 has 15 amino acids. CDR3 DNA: TGTGCCAGCAGCTTAGGTTCCCCGATTAATGAAAAACTGTTTTTT. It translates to CASSLGSPINEKLFF.

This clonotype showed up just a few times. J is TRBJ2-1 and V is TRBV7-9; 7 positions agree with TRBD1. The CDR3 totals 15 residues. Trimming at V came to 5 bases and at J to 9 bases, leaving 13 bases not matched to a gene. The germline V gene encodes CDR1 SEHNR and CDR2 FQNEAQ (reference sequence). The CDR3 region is CASSPGTVRWSEQFF. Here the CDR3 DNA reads TGTGCCAGCAGCCCCGGGACAGTGAGGTGGAGTGAGCAGTTCTTC.

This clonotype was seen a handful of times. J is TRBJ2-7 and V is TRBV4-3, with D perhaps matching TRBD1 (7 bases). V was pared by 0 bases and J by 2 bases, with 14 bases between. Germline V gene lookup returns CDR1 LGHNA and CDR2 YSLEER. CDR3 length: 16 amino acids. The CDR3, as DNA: TGCGCCAGCAGCCAAGATCGGGCAGGGGGGACCTACGAGCAGTACTTC. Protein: CASSQDRAGGTYEQYF.

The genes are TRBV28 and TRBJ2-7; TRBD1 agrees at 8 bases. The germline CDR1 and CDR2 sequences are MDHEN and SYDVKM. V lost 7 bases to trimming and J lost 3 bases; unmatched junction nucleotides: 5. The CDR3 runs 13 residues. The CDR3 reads CASTDRAFYEQYF. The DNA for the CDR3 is TGTGCCAGCACGGACAGGGCCTTCTACGAGCAGTACTTC.

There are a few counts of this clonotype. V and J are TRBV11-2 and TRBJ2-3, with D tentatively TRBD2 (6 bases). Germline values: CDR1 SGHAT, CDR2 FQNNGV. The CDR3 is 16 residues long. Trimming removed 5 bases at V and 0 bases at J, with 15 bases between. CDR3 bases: TGTGCCAGCAGCAACATAGCGGCCTCTAGCACAGATACGCAGTATTTT. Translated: CASSNIAASSTDTQYF.

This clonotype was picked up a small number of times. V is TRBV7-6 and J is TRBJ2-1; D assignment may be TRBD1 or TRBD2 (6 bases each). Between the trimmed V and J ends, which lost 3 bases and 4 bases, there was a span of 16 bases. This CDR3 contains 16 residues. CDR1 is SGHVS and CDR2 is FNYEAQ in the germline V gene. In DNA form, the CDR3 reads TGTGCCAGCAGCTTGGAGGGGGGTGTTGCGTACAATGAGCAGTTCTTC. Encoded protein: CASSLEGGVAYNEQFF.

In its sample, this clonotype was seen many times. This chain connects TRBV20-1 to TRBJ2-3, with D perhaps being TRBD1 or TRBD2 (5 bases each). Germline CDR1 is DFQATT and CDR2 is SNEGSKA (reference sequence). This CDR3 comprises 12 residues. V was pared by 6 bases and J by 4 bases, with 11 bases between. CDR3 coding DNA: TGCAGTGCAACGGGACGTCCAGATACGCAGTATTTT. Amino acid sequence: CSATGRPDTQYF.

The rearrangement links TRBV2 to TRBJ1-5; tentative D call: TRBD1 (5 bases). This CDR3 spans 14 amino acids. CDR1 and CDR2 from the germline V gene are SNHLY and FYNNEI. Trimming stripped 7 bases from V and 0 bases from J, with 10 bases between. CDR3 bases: TGTGCCAGCACCAGACAGAATAGCAATCAGCCCCAGCATTTT. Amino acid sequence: CASTRQNSNQPQHF.

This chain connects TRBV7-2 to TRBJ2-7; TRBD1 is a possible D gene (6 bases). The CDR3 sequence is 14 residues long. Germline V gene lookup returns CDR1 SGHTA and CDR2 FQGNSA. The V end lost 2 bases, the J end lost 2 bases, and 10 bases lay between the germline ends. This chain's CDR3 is CASSLSPGAYEQYF. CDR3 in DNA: TGTGCCAGCAGCTTATCCCCAGGGGCCTACGAGCAGTACTTC.

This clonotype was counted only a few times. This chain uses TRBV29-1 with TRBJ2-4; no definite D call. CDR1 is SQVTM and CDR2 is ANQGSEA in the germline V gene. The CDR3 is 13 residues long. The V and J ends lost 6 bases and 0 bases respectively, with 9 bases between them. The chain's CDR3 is CSVGGLAKNIQYF. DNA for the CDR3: TGCAGCGTGGGTGGCCTAGCCAAAAACATTCAGTACTTC.

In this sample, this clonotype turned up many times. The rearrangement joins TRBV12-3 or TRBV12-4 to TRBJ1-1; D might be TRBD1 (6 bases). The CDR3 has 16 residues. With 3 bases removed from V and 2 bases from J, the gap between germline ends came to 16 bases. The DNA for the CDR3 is TGTGCCAGCAGTTTGGGGGGCGCTCGCCCCAACACTGAAGCTTTCTTT. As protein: CASSLGGARPNTEAFF.